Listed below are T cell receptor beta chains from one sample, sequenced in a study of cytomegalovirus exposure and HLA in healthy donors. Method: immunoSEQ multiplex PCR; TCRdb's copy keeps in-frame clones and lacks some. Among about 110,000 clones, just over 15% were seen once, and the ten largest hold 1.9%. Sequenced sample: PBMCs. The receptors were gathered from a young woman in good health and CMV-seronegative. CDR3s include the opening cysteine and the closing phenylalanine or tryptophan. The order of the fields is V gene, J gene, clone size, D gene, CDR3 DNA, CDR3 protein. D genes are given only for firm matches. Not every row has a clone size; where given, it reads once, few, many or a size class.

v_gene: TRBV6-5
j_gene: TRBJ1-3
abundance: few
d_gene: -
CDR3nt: TGTGCCAGCAGTGGCCCTCTCTCTGGAAACACCATATATTTT
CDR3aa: CASSGPLSGNTIYF

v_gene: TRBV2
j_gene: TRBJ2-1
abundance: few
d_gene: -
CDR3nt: TGTGCTAGCAGTCGGTTGTGGTACAATGAGCAGTTCTTC
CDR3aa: CASSRLWYNEQFF

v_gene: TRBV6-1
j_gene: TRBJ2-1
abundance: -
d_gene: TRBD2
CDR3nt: TGTGCCAGCAGTGAAAGCCCATGGCGACTAGCGGTTGGGAATGAGCAGTTCTTC
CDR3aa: CASSESPWRLAVGNEQFF

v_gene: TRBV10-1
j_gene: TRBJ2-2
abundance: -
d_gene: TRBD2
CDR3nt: TGCGCCAGCAGTGAAAGGGCGGGAGATCGGACCGGGGAGCTGTTTTTT
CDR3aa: CASSERAGDRTGELFF

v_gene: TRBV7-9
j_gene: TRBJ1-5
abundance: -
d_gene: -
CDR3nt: TGTGCCAGCAGCCCGGAGGCCCATAGTCAGCCCCAGCATTTT
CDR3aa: CASSPEAHSQPQHF

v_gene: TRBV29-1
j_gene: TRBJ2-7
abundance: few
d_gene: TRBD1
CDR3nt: TGCAGCGTCCCACTGGACAGGCGTGATTCCTACGAGCAGTACTTC
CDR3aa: CSVPLDRRDSYEQYF

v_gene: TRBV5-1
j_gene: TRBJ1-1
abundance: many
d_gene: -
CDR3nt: TGCGCCAGCAGCTTGGCGGGCGGGGGCGTCACTGAAGCTTTCTTT
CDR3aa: CASSLAGGGVTEAFF

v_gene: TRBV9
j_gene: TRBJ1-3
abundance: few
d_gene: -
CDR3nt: TGTGCCAGCAGCGTTAGGCCCGAAGCCAGCGACGGAAACACCATATATTTT
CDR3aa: CASSVRPEASDGNTIYF

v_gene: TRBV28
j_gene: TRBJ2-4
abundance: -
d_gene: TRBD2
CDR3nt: TGTGCCAGCAGTCCGACTAGCCTGGGCATTCAGTACTTC
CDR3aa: CASSPTSLGIQYF

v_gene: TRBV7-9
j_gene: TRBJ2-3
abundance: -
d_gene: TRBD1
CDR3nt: TGTGCCATCCCTTCTCCGGGACAGGGCACAGATACGCAGTATTTT
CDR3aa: CAIPSPGQGTDTQYF

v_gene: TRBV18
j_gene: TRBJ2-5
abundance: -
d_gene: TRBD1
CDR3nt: TGTGCCAGCTCACGGGACAGGGGCCAAGAGACCCAGTACTTC
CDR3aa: CASSRDRGQETQYF

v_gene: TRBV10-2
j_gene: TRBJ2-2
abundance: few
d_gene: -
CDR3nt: TGCGCCAGCAGTGGGACAGCGAACACCGGGGAGCTGTTTTTT
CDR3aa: CASSGTANTGELFF

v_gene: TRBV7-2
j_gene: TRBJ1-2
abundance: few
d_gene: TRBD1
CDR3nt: TGTGCCAGCAGCGGATACAGGGGGCCGGTCTATGGCTACACCTTC
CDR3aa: CASSGYRGPVYGYTF

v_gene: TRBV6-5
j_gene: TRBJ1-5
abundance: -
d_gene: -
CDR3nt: TGTGCCAGCACTACAGGGATTAATCAGCCCCAGCATTTT
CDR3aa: CASTTGINQPQHF

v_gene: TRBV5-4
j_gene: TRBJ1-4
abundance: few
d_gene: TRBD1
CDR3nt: TGTGCCAGCAGCCGGGGACAGGGGACTAATGAAAAACTGTTTTTT
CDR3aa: CASSRGQGTNEKLFF

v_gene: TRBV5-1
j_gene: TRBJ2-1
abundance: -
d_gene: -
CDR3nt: TGCGCCAGCAGTCCGGACAGTCCCTACAATGAGCAGTTCTTC
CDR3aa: CASSPDSPYNEQFF

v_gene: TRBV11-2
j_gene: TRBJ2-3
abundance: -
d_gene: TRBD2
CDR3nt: TGTGCCAGCAGCTTAGTGAGGGCGGGAGGGAGGACAGATACGCAGTATTTT
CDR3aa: CASSLVRAGGRTDTQYF

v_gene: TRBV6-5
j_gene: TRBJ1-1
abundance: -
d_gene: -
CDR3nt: TGTGCCAGCAGTACTTTCCGGGGGTCCACTGAAGCTTTCTTT
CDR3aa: CASSTFRGSTEAFF

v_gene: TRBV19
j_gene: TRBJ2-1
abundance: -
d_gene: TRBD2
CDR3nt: TGTGCCAGTAGTGCGGGAGTCCCCTACAATGAGCAGTTCTTC
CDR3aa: CASSAGVPYNEQFF

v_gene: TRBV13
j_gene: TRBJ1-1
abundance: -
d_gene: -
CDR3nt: TGTGCCAGCAGATACCCCGGGTCCCACACTGAAGCTTTCTTT
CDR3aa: CASRYPGSHTEAFF

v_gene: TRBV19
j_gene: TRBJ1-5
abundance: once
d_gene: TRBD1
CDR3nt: TGTGCCAGTAGTCAAGTCCGGGACAGAGGAGATCAGCCCCAGCATTTT
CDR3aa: CASSQVRDRGDQPQHF

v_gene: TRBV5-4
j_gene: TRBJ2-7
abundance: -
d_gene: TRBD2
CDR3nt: TGTGCCAGCAGCTTGCCTCTAGCGGGAGGCCCCTCCTACGAGCAGTACTTC
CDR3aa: CASSLPLAGGPSYEQYF

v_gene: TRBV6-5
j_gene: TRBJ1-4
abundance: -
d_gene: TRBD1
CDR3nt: TGTGCCAGCAGTTACTCCCAGGGGGCGCGTGAAAAACTGTTTTTT
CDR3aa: CASSYSQGAREKLFF

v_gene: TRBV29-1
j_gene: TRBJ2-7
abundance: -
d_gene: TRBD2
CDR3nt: TGCAGCGGCTCGGCGGGGGAGTCCTACGAGCAGTACTTC
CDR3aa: CSGSAGESYEQYF

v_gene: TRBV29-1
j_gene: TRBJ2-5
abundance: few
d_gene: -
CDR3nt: TGCAGCGTTGAAGCCGGACAGACTCGGGAGACCCAGTACTTC
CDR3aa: CSVEAGQTRETQYF

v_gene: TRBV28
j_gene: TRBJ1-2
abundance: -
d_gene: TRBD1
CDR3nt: TGTGCCAGCAGGGGACAGGGATTATATGGCTACACCTTC
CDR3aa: CASRGQGLYGYTF

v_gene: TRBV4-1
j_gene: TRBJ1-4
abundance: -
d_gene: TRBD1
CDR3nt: TGCGCCAGCAGCCCGTCGGGGACAGGGGTTGGAGGAAAACTGTTTTTT
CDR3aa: CASSPSGTGVGGKLFF

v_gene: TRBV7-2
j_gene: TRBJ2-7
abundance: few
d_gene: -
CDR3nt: TGTGCCAGCAGCCCCTCTAGTGGCCACGAGCAGTACTTC
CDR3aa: CASSPSSGHEQYF

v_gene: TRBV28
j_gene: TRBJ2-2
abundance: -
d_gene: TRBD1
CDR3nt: TGTGCCAGCGGGACAGGGGCCGGTACTATTATTGGGGAGCTGTTTTTT
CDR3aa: CASGTGAGTIIGELFF

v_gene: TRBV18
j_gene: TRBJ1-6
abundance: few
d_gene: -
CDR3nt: TGTGCCAGCTCACCAGGTGCGGGGAATTCACCCCTCCACTTT
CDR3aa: CASSPGAGNSPLHF

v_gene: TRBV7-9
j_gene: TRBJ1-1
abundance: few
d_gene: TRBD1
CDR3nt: TGTGCCAGCAGCTTAACTAGGGGACAGGGACTCGAAGCTTTCTTT
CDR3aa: CASSLTRGQGLEAFF

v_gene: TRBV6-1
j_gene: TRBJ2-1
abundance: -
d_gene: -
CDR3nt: TGTGCCAGCAGCAATAGCTATGAGCAGTTCTTC
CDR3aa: CASSNSYEQFF

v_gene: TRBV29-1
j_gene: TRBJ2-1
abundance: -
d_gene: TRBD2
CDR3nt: TGCAGCGTTGTCGGGAGGGCCTACAATGAGCAGTTCTTC
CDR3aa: CSVVGRAYNEQFF

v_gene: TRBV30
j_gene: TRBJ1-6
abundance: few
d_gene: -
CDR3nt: TGTGCCTCGACGAAGACATCCTATAATTCACCCCTCCACTTT
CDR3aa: CASTKTSYNSPLHF

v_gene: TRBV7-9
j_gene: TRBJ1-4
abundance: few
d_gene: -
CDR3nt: TGTGCCAGCAGCTCAGAGGGGGTAAATGAAAAACTGTTTTTT
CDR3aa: CASSSEGVNEKLFF

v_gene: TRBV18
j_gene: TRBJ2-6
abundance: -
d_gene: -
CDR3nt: TGTGCCAGCTCACTACGGGATCCCGTCTCTGGGGCCAACGTCCTGACTTTC
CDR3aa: CASSLRDPVSGANVLTF

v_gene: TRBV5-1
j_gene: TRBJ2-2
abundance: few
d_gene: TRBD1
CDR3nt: TGCGCCAGCAGCATGACAGGGGCGAACACCGGGGAGCTGTTTTTT
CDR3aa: CASSMTGANTGELFF

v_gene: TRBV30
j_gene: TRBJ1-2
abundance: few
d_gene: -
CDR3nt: TGTGCCTGGAGGGCGCCGGGAGTACATGGCTACACCTTC
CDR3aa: CAWRAPGVHGYTF

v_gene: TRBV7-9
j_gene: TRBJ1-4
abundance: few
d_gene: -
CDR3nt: TGTGCCAGCAGCCGCGCCGGGGGAACTAATGAAAAACTGTTTTTT
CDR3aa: CASSRAGGTNEKLFF

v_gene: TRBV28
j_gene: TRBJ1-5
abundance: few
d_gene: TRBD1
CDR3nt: TGTGCCAGCAGTTTAGGGGGACAGCACAATCAGCCCCAGCATTTT
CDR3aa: CASSLGGQHNQPQHF

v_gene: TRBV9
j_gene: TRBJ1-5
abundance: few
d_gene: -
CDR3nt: TGTGCCAGCAAGCCTTGGGGGGACAATCAGCCCCAGCATTTT
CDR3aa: CASKPWGDNQPQHF

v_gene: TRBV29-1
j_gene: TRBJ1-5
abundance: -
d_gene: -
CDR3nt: TGCAGCGCTGGCGCGGGTGGGAGCAATCAGCCCCAGCATTTT
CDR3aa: CSAGAGGSNQPQHF